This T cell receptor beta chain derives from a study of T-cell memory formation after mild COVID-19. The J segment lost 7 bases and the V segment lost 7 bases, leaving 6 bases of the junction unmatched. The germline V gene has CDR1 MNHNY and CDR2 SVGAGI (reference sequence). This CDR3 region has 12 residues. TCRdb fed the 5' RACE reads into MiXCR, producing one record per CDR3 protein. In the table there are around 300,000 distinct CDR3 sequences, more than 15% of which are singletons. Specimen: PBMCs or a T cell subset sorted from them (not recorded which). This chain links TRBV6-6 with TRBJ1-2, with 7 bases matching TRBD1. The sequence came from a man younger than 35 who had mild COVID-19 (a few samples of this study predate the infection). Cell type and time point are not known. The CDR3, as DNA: TGTGCCAGCATGGAGGGGGCAGGTGGCTACACCTTC. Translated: CASMEGAGGYTF.